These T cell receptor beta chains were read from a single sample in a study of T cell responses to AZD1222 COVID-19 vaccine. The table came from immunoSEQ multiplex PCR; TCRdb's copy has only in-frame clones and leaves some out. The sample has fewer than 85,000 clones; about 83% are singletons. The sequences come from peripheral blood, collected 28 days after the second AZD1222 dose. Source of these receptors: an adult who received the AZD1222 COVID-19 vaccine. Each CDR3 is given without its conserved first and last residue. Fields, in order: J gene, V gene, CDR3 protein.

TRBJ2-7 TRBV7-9 ASSLGEREGRY
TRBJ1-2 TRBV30 AFDRGLNYGYT
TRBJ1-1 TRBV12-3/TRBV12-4 ASRVGTYTEAF
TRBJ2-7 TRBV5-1 ASTLSIAGASYEQY
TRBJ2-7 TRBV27 ASSFALRGDPYEQY
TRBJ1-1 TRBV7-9 ASSSTQGADTEAF
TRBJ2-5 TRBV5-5 ASSLGQGDQETQY
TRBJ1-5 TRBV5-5 ASSLAPGDSNQPQH
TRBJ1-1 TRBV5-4 ASSLILEGTEAF
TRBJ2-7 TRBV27 ASSLGQGGYYEQY
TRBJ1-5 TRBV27 ASSLGENQPQH
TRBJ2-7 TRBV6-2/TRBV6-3 ASSPGQYEQY
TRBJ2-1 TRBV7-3 ASSPTGAGVTGEQF
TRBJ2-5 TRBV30 AWSGGPQETQY
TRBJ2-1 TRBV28 ASIPVLHRGTDPYNEQF
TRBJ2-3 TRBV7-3 ASSLTSGRLDTQY
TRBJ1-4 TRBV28 ASSLRHEKLF
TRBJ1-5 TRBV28 ASRLPGGGQPQH
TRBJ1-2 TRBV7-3 ASSLTPGEGYGYT
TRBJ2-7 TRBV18 ASSPRASHEQY
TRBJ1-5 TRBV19 ASSLTASNQPQH
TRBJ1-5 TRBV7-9 ASSESTGNQPQH
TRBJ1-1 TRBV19 ASRGQGNTEAF
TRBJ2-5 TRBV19 ASSIGNFQETQY
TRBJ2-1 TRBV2 ASRPAGARGNEQF
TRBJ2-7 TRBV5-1 ASSSQGALGYEQY
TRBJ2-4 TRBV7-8 ASSLMSKNIQY
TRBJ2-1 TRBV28 ASRLSGSRSNEQF
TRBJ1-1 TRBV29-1 SVEEGVGTEAF
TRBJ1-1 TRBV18 ASSRGSTNLVAEAF
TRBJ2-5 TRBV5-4 ASSKDTAGETQY
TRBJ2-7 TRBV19 ASSISASGSNEQY
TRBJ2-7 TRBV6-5 ASSSPGQTTYEQY
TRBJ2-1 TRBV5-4 ASSLGGRNEQF
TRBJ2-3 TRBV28 ASSFGTSTDTQY
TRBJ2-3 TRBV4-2 ASSQVGRGAKDTQY
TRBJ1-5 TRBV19 ASSVTSAGGRPQH
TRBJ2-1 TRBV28 ASSPPIGGTYNEQF
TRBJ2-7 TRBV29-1 RGGLAEYEQY
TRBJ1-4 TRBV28 ASSLGPGETNEKLF
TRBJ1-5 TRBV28 ASTGTGVNQPQH
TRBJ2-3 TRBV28 ASSPLGLAGSRQADTQY
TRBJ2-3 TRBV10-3 AIMDRGTDTQY
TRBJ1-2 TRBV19 ASSSREVKYGYT
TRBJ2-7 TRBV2 ASSHGGGQGLLILYEQY
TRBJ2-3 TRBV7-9 ASSPGTMPSTDTQY
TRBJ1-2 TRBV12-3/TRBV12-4 ASSRGGADGYT
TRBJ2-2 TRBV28 ASSVQGGELF